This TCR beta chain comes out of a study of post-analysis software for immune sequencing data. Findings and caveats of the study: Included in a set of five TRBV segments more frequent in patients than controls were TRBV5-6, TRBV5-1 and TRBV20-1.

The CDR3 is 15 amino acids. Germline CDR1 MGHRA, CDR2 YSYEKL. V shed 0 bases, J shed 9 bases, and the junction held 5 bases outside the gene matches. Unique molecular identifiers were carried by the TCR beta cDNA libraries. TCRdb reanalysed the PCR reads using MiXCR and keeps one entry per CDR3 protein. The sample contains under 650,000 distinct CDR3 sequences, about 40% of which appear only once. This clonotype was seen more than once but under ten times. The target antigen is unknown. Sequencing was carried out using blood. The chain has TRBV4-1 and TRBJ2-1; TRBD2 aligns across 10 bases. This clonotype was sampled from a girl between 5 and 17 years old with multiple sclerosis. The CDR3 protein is CASSQDISGGSEQFF. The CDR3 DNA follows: TGCGCCAGCAGCCAAGACATTAGCGGGGGGAGTGAGCAGTTCTTC.